Listed here are 3 T cell receptor beta chains from one sample, sequenced in a study of metastatic and nonmetastatic thyroid tumors (dated by TCRdb to 2019 to 2021). The library came from PCR. The sequencer listed for this sample is Illumina HiSeq 4000. TCRdb applied fastp at Q25 and MiXCR to the public reads, then kept only in-frame beta chains. This sample comprises about 89,000 clones, approximately 12% of them detected only once. Jointly, the top ten make up around 9% of the sample. Before undergoing thyroid surgery, none of the patients had been given any kind of treatment. Sample: tumor tissue. The receptors shown here come from a female donor with papillary thyroid cancer or a benign thyroid nodule (not recorded which). Some clones in this sample may be carry-over from other donors' samples.

This clone was detected many times. This sequence joins TRBV20-1 and TRBJ1-5; 9 bases are shared with TRBD1. Germline V lookup: CDR1 DFQATT, CDR2 SNEGSKA (reference sequence). This CDR3 contains 13 residues. The DNA for the CDR3 is TGCAGCGCCCGGACAGGGGACAATCAGCCCCAGCATTTT. As protein: CSARTGDNQPQHF.

This clone was recorded at least ten times. The chain links TRBV10-3 to TRBJ2-1; D may be TRBD1 (8 bases). The V gene's germline CDR1 is ENHRY and CDR2 SYGVKD. V was cut by 6 bases and J by 5 bases, with 20 bases left in between. The CDR3 sequence is 16 residues long. The CDR3 loop is CAISKDRGGSNNEQFF. CDR3 DNA: TGTGCCATCAGCAAAGACAGGGGAGGGTCGAACAATGAGCAGTTCTTC.

This clone was observed once. CDR3: CSANSIRDRSDQPQHF. The CDR3 DNA reads as TGCAGTGCTAACAGTATCCGGGACAGGTCAGATCAGCCCCAGCATTTT. The chain joins TRBV20-1 to TRBJ1-5, with 8 bases that match TRBD1. The CDR3 spans 16 residues. V dropped 4 bases and J dropped 5; count of bases not matched to a gene: 13. The germline CDR1 and CDR2 sequences are DFQATT and SNEGSKA (reference sequence).